The clone carrying this T cell receptor (beta chain) was seen a handful of times. Clones were read by immunoSEQ multiplex PCR, and TCRdb kept only the in-frame ones, dropping some. The sample shows approximately 70,000 clones, roughly 92% of them seen only once. The sample originates from a study of T cell changes during pregnancy in multiple sclerosis. Germline values: CDR1 SGHVS, CDR2 FQNEAQ. The CDR3 is 15 residues long. The V segment lost 5 bases and the J segment 7 bases; nucleotides outside the gene matches: 14. The TCR originated in a female donor with multiple sclerosis, enrolled in a pregnancy study. Sequenced here: peripheral blood, sampled in the second trimester of pregnancy. V usage is TRBV7-8 and J usage is TRBJ2-7, with TRBD1 matching over 7 bases. DNA for the CDR3: TGTGCCAGCAGCATATCGGACAGGTCCTACCGGGAGCAGTACTTC. This translates into CASSISDRSYREQYF. Full variable domain (remainder filled in from reference TRBV7-8 and TRBJ2-7): GAGVSQSPRYKVAKRGQDVALRCDPISGHVSLFWYQQALGQGPEFLTYFQNEAQLDKSGLPSDRFFAERPEGSVSTLKIQRTQQEDSAVYLCASSISDRSYREQYFGPGTRLTVT.